Shown below are 13 T cell receptor beta chains from a single sample sequenced in a study of blood T cell repertoires in COVID-19. TCRdb keeps only in-frame clones here, not all; method: immunoSEQ multiplex PCR. Seen here are about 240,000 clones, approximately 91% observed once, and the top ten hold more than 0.8%. Sequencing used peripheral blood. The source is a young man with COVID-19, enrolled during active disease.

The chain employs TRBV6-1 and TRBJ1-2; D not certain. The V and J ends lost 1 base and 6 bases respectively, with 12 bases between them. Germline loops: CDR1 MNHNS, CDR2 SASEGT. The length of the CDR3 is 14 residues. The CDR3 protein is CASSEVRRADGYTF. DNA of the CDR3: TGTGCCAGCAGTGAAGTTCGGAGGGCGGATGGCTACACCTTC.

CDR3 region: CASSHIEGGGFYGYTF. For the CDR3, the DNA is TGTGCCAGCAGCCATATTGAGGGGGGGGGCTTCTATGGCTACACCTTC. The chain links TRBV11-2 to TRBJ1-2; D is perhaps TRBD1 (6 bases). Germline values: CDR1 SGHAT, CDR2 FQNNGV. The V end was cut by 5 bases, the J end by 4 bases, with 20 bases between. The CDR3 extends over 16 amino acids.

V gene TRBV6-6 combines with J gene TRBJ1-2; D is uncertain. V lost 6 bases and J 1 base, leaving 12 bases between the germline ends. CDR1 MNHNY and CDR2 SVGAGI come from the germline V gene (reference sequence). This CDR3 has 14 amino acids. In DNA, the CDR3 is TGTGCCAGCAGCGTCAGCGAGATTAACTATGGCTACACCTTC. Its translation: CASSVSEINYGYTF.

The J gene is TRBJ1-6, the V gene TRBV10-3; D may be TRBD1 (6 bases). The CDR3 loop spans 17 amino acids. Germline values: CDR1 ENHRY, CDR2 SYGVKD. V lost 0 bases and J lost 7, with 16 bases in between. CDR3 coding DNA: TGTGCCATCAGTGAGTCGGCCCTCACAGGGCCCAATTCACCCCTCCACTTT. This sequence encodes CAISESALTGPNSPLHF.

V is TRBV5-1 and J is TRBJ2-7; possibly TRBD1 for D (6 bases). The CDR3 runs to 13 residues. CDR1 and CDR2 (germline): SGHRS, YFSETQ. Trimming removed 1 base from V and 5 bases from J, with 10 bases in between. Here the CDR3 reads CASSLQGKHEQYF. CDR3 DNA sequence: TGCGCCAGCAGCTTGCAGGGGAAACACGAGCAGTACTTC.

The rearrangement links TRBV3-1 (or the pseudogene TRBV3-2) to TRBJ1-1; no reliable D call. Germline V lookup: CDR1 LGHDT, CDR2 YNNKEL (reference sequence). V lost 0 bases and J lost 5, with 13 bases in between. This CDR3 has 15 amino acids. The CDR3 DNA is TGTGCCAGCAGCCAAGATACGGGAGTAGGTACTGAAGCTTTCTTT. It codes for CASSQDTGVGTEAFF.

The chain has TRBV4-1 and TRBJ1-1; possible D gene TRBD1, 6 bases. Trimming left V 3 bases short and J 1 base short, with 9 bases between. This CDR3 is built from 14 residues. CDR1 is MGHRA and CDR2 is YSYEKL in the germline V gene. The CDR3 region has the DNA TGCGCCAGCAGCCACGTACAGGGGAACACTGAAGCTTTCTTT. Encoded protein: CASSHVQGNTEAFF.

The J gene is TRBJ1-3, the V gene TRBV10-2; D not resolved. The CDR3 has 13 residues. The V end lost 8 bases, the J end lost 4 bases, and 12 bases lay between the germline ends. CDR1 and CDR2 (germline): WSHSY, SAAADI. This CDR3 reads CASCTARGNTIYF. The CDR3 DNA sequence: TGCGCCAGCTGTACAGCACGCGGAAACACCATATATTTT.

This sequence joins TRBV5-4 and TRBJ2-7; 7 nucleotides align to TRBD2. Germline loops: CDR1 SGHNT, CDR2 YYREEE (reference sequence). The CDR3 is made up of 15 amino acids. J lost 2 bases, V lost 4 bases, and 9 bases had no gene match. The CDR3 is CASSRWGGETYEQYF. In DNA form, the CDR3 reads TGTGCCAGCAGCCGTTGGGGGGGGGAAACCTACGAGCAGTACTTC.

The chain links TRBV5-4 to TRBJ1-3; D is undetermined. Trimming cost V 0 bases and J 4 bases, with 5 bases left between them. The CDR3 is 13 residues long. CDR1 and CDR2 from the germline V gene are SGHNT and YYREEE (reference sequence). DNA of the CDR3: TGTGCCAGCAGCTTGGCAAGCGGAAACACCATATATTTT. Amino acid sequence: CASSLASGNTIYF.

The V gene is TRBV13, the J gene TRBJ1-1, with D tentatively TRBD1 (5 bases). The CDR3 contains 16 residues. Germline loops: CDR1 PRHDT, CDR2 FYEKMQ (reference sequence). The V end was cut by 0 bases, the J end by 4 bases, with 15 bases between. Here the CDR3 reads CASSLGYGGDTTEAFF. The CDR3 nucleotides read TGTGCCAGCAGCTTAGGATATGGAGGGGATACCACTGAAGCTTTCTTT. The full variable domain, its missing parts supplied by reference TRBV13 and TRBJ1-1, is AAGVIQSPRHLIKEKRETATLKCYPIPRHDTVYWYQQGPGQDPQFLISFYEKMQSDKGSIPDRFSAQQFSDYHSELNMSSLELGDSALYFCASSLGYGGDTTEAFFGQGTRLTVV.

This rearrangement joins TRBV6-6 to TRBJ2-7; 9 bases are shared with TRBD1. CDR1 and CDR2 (germline): MNHNY, SVGAGI (reference sequence). V gave up 8 bases and J gave up 9 bases; unmatched junction bases: 11. The CDR3 is 13 residues long. CDR3 in amino acids: CASVEGQGGAQYF. The DNA of the CDR3 is TGTGCCAGCGTAGAGGGACAGGGAGGCGCGCAGTACTTC.

The chain recombines TRBV6-5 with TRBJ1-2, with D possibly being TRBD1 (6 bases). Trimming pared 0 bases from V and 4 bases from J, leaving 9 bases between. Germline CDR1 reads MNHEY; CDR2 reads SVGAGI. CDR3 length equals 14 residues. The CDR3 DNA follows: TGTGCCAGCAGTTACTCAGGACAGCTCTATGGCTACACCTTC. Residues: CASSYSGQLYGYTF.